The 6 T cell receptor beta chains below were found in one sample sequenced in a study of glioma-infiltrating T cells. The iRepertoire nested amplicon-rescue multiplex PCR amplified TCR alpha and beta CDR3s from RNA. TCRdb redid the calling of the multiplex PCR reads with MiXCR, one entry per CDR3 protein. Of about 94,000 distinct CDR3 sequences in the sample, 20% to 25% were seen once. Specimen: glioma tissue, nonneoplastic brain tissue, or PBMCs (not recorded which). The receptor source for this set is a human donor with low-grade glioma or glioblastoma, undergoing nonglioma brain surgery, or in good health (not recorded which).

With respect to this clonotype: A read error is possible here, since a much larger clone lies one base away. The chain carries TRBV18 and TRBJ1-5; 8 nucleotides line up with TRBD1. This CDR3 is 14 amino acids long. Trimming took 5 bases from V and 6 from J; bases not matched to a gene: 6. Germline values: CDR1 KGHSH, CDR2 LQKENI. CDR3 sequence reads: CASSSQQGGQPQHF. The CDR3 DNA sequence: TGTGCCAGCTCATCGCAACAGGGGGGTCAGCCCCAGCATTTT.

The rearrangement uses TRBV6-2 or TRBV6-3 and TRBJ2-1; tentatively, D is TRBD2 (5 bases). Trimming cost V 5 bases and J 1 base, with 9 bases left between them. In germline, CDR1 is MNHEY, CDR2 SVGEGT. CDR3 length: 14 residues. CDR3 nucleotide sequence: TGTGCCAGCAGTCAAAGCGGTTCCTACAATGAGCAGTTCTTC. It is translated as CASSQSGSYNEQFF.

This clonotype was seen ten or more times. This chain joins TRBV6-1 and TRBJ2-7, with 7 bases lining up with TRBD1. The CDR3 is 14 residues long. V was clipped by 6 bases and J by 2 bases; unmatched bases: 7. Germline V gene sequence: CDR1 MNHNS, CDR2 SASEGT. In DNA, the CDR3 is TGTGCCAGCAGCGTGACAGGGAGCCCCTACGAGCAGTACTTC. This translates into CASSVTGSPYEQYF.

This clonotype was counted between two and nine times. The rearrangement uses TRBV3-1 and TRBJ1-1, with TRBD1 identical over 8 bases. V lost 4 bases and J lost 1; bases outside the gene matches: 11. The CDR3 has 17 residues. CDR1 and CDR2 from the germline V gene are LGHDT and YNNKEL (reference sequence). This chain's CDR3 is CASSLLDRGARNTEAFF. Written as DNA, the CDR3 is TGTGCCAGCAGCCTCCTCGACAGGGGCGCGAGGAACACTGAAGCTTTCTTT.

This clonotype was seen only a few times. This sequence joins TRBV5-4 and TRBJ1-6; 8 nucleotides match TRBD1. The germline CDR1 and CDR2 sequences are SGHNT and YYREEE (reference sequence). The CDR3 sequence is 16 residues long. V was clipped by 4 bases and J by 5 bases; unmatched bases: 8. CDR3: CASSTRQGPDNSPLHF. The CDR3 coding sequence is TGTGCCAGCAGCACTCGACAGGGGCCCGATAATTCACCCCTCCACTTT.

As concerns this clonotype: This may stem from a read error, because a much larger clone lies one nucleotide away. The J gene is TRBJ1-1, the V gene TRBV7-2; D is undetermined. The CDR3 extends over 14 amino acids. Trimming took 4 bases from V and 4 from J, leaving 13 bases between them. From germline, CDR1 is SGHTA and CDR2 FQGNSA. CDR3 region: CASSSGSGSTEAFF. The CDR3 nucleotides read TGTGCCAGCAGCTCGGGAAGCGGGAGCACTGAAGCTTTCTTT.